The entry below gives a single TCR beta chain sequence along with its context. Sequencing was performed with immunoSEQ multiplex PCR; in TCRdb, only in-frame clones are kept and a portion is missing. The data hold over 130,000 clones, with about 87% observed a single time. Germline V lookup: CDR1 SGHVS, CDR2 FQNEAQ. The CDR3 extends over 13 amino acids. V was cut by 1 base and J by 6 bases, with 9 bases left in between. These data come from a study of cytomegalovirus exposure and HLA in healthy donors. The sequencing sample was made of PBMCs. This chain links TRBV7-8 with TRBJ2-5; D is unclear. This receptor was obtained from a man between 18 and 29 years old in good health and CMV-seropositive. The CDR3 reads CASSLGGKQTQYF. Here the CDR3 DNA reads TGTGCCAGCAGCTTAGGTGGCAAACAGACCCAGTACTTC. The variable domain in full, with the rest retrieved from reference TRBV7-8 and TRBJ2-5, is GAGVSQSPRYKVAKRGQDVALRCDPISGHVSLFWYQQALGQGPEFLTYFQNEAQLDKSGLPSDRFFAERPEGSVSTLKIQRTQQEDSAVYLCASSLGGKQTQYFGPGTRLLVL.